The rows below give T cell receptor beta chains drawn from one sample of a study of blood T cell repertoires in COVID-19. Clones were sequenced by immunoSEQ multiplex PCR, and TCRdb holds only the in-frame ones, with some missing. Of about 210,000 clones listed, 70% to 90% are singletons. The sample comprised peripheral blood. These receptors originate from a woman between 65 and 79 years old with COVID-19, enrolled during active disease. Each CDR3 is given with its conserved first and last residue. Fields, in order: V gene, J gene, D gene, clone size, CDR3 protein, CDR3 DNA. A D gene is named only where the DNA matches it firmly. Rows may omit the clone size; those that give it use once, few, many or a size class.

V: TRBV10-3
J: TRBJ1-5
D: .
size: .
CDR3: CAISESPGRTQPQHF
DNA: TGTGCCATCAGTGAGTCACCAGGGAGGACTCAGCCCCAGCATTTT

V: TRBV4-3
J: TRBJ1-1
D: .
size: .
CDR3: CASSQEVGNTEAFF
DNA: TGCGCCAGCAGCCAAGAGGTCGGGAACACTGAAGCTTTCTTT

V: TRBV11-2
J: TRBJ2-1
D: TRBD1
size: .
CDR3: CASSLTGQGFNEQFF
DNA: TGTGCCAGCAGTTTAACGGGACAGGGTTTCAATGAGCAGTTCTTC

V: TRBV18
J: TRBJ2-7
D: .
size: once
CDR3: CASSPTGGAAYEQYF
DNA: TGTGCCAGCTCACCAACCGGCGGAGCGGCCTACGAGCAGTACTTC

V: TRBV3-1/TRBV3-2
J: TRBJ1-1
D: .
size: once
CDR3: CASSLLGVITEAFF
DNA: TGTGCCAGCAGCCTCCTAGGAGTTATCACTGAAGCTTTCTTT

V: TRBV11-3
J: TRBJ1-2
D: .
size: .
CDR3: CASSGSNYGYTF
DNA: TGTGCCAGCTCAGGATCTAACTATGGCTACACCTTC

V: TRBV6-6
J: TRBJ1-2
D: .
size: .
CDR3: CASSYGGRPGYTF
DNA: TGTGCCAGCAGTTATGGGGGCCGACCCGGCTACACCTTC

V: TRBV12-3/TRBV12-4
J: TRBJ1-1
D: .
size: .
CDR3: CASLWGGNTEAFF
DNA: TGTGCCAGCCTTTGGGGGGGAAACACTGAAGCTTTCTTT

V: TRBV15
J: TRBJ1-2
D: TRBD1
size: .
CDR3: CATQQGSDYGYTF
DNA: TGTGCCACCCAACAGGGGTCCGACTATGGCTACACCTTC

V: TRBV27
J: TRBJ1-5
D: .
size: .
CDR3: CASSLNRDQPQHF
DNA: TGTGCCAGCAGTTTAAACAGGGATCAGCCCCAGCATTTT

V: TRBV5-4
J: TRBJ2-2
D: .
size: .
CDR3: CASSFVRLPNTGELFF
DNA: TGTGCCAGCAGCTTTGTCCGGTTGCCGAACACCGGGGAGCTGTTTTTT

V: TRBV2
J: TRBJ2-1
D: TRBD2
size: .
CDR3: CASSPLREHYEQFF
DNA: TGTGCCAGCAGCCCCTTGCGGGAGCATTATGAGCAGTTCTTC

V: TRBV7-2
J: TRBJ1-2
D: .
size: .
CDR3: CASSLPAAYGYTF
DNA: TGTGCCAGCAGCTTACCCGCGGCCTATGGCTACACCTTC

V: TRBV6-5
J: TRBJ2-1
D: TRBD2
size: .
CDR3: CASSSALAGRWFEQFF
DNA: TGTGCCAGCAGTTCCGCACTAGCGGGAAGGTGGTTTGAGCAGTTCTTC

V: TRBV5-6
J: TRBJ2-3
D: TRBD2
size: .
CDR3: CASSAGLAAGDTQYF
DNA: TGTGCCAGCAGCGCGGGACTAGCGGCGGGGGATACGCAGTATTTT

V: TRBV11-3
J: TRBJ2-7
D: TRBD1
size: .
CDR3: CASSPDREKQYF
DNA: TGTGCCAGCAGCCCGGACAGGGAAAAGCAGTACTTC

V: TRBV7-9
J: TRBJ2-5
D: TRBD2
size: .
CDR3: CAGGGSGAQETQYF
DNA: TGTGCCGGCGGGGGGTCTGGGGCCCAAGAGACCCAGTACTTC

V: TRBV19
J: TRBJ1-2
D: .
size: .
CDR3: CASSIGPQGSYGYTF
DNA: TGTGCCAGTAGTATAGGACCCCAGGGAAGCTATGGCTACACCTTC

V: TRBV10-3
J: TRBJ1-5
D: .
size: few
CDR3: CAISESTVNQPQHF
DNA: TGTGCCATCAGTGAGTCAACAGTGAATCAGCCCCAGCATTTT

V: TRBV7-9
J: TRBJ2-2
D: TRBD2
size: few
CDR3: CASSLTSGSLAGELFF
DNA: TGTGCCAGCAGCTTAACTAGCGGGAGTTTGGCCGGGGAGCTGTTTTTT